The rows below give T cell receptor beta chains drawn from one sample of a study of human T cells and chemical hapten exposure. TCRdb called the RACE reads again in MiXCR, with one record for every CDR3 protein. The table has about 35,000 distinct CDR3 sequences, more than 6% seen once; the top ten hold 9.1%. The input for sequencing was whole blood, taken in connection with sensitization to the hapten diphenylcyclopropenone (DPC). All receptors come from a woman aged 25 to 45 with alopecia areata. Some clones in this sample may be carry-over from other donors' samples. Each CDR3 is given with its conserved first and last residue.

CASSFGLAGMTSYNEQFF | TRBV7-2 | 18 | TRBJ2-1
CATSDRTYEQYF | TRBV19 | 12 | TRBJ2-7
CASSQVFLRSGANVLTF | TRBV4-1 | 17 | TRBJ2-6
CASSQVALGNHEQYF | TRBV4-1 | 15 | TRBJ2-7
CASSPLGAYEQYF | TRBV6-2/TRBV6-3 | 13 | TRBJ2-7
CASTNPTTGEAFF | TRBV28 | 13 | TRBJ1-1
CASSQVVERGWNTGELFF | TRBV4-3 | 18 | TRBJ2-2
CASSPVPGGSTDTQYF | TRBV7-3 | 16 | TRBJ2-3
CSARDFTGSPTDTQYF | TRBV20-1 | 16 | TRBJ2-3
CASSKANRTFSGNTIYF | TRBV21-1 | 17 | TRBJ1-3
CASSLRGLESYNEQFF | TRBV5-1 | 16 | TRBJ2-1
CSALLLVGAQYF | TRBV29-1 | 12 | TRBJ2-5
CSALTDSYEQYF | TRBV29-1 | 12 | TRBJ2-7
CSAKQKLTDTQYF | TRBV29-1 | 13 | TRBJ2-3
CSARVRGSPVTEAFF | TRBV20-1 | 15 | TRBJ1-1
CANARGGISGANVLTF | TRBV7-9 | 16 | TRBJ2-6
CASSLLSGARTDTQYF | TRBV7-9 | 16 | TRBJ2-3
CASSRGTVPQQYF | TRBV3-1 | 13 | TRBJ2-7
CASSLRQGQEKLFF | TRBV3-1 | 14 | TRBJ1-4
CASSEGPYNQPQHF | TRBV6-5 | 14 | TRBJ1-5
CASSQNGGKGSPLHF | TRBV7-2 | 15 | TRBJ1-6
CASSSQGGMAPNEKLFF | TRBV7-2 | 17 | TRBJ1-4
CASSATGTDTQYF | TRBV11-2 | 13 | TRBJ2-3
CASSLRSTGTMNTEAFF | TRBV7-2 | 17 | TRBJ1-1
CASVGGRGTEAFF | TRBV12-3/TRBV12-4 | 13 | TRBJ1-1
CASSLGDGRYNEQFF | TRBV5-6 | 15 | TRBJ2-1
CASSPQGRDFLEQYF | TRBV18 | 15 | TRBJ2-7
CSAFLYGTGNTEAFF | TRBV20-1 | 15 | TRBJ1-1
CASSANAGGQNIQYF | TRBV7-2 | 15 | TRBJ2-4
CAISESAQGPYEQYF | TRBV10-3 | 15 | TRBJ2-7
CASARSLTGELFF | TRBV6-1 | 13 | TRBJ2-2
CASSFFSGTTNEKLFF | TRBV6-5 | 16 | TRBJ1-4
CASSPTGTARELFF | TRBV12-3/TRBV12-4 | 14 | TRBJ2-2
CSARGGGPPYEQYF | TRBV20-1 | 14 | TRBJ2-7
CASSLGFDSTNEKLFF | TRBV9 | 16 | TRBJ1-4
CASSLEGEGEKLFF | TRBV5-4 | 14 | TRBJ1-4
CSARGGGFYGYTF | TRBV20-1 | 13 | TRBJ1-2
CASSLTMGSETQYF | TRBV7-6 | 14 | TRBJ2-5
CASSQDRGLFGNTIYF | TRBV4-2 | 16 | TRBJ1-3
CASSPGDKYEQYF | TRBV6-5 | 13 | TRBJ2-7
CASSQGGAKGNTIYF | TRBV3-1 | 15 | TRBJ1-3
CASRTQGGSYEQYF | TRBV28 | 14 | TRBJ2-7
CASSAPGQGTEAFF | TRBV28 | 14 | TRBJ1-1
CATDKTSGARETQYF | TRBV5-1 | 15 | TRBJ2-5
CASSQVRGRGNTEAFF | TRBV16 | 16 | TRBJ1-1
CSASIVGRSGGYTF | TRBV20-1 | 14 | TRBJ1-2
CASSEEGALYGYTF | TRBV2 | 14 | TRBJ1-2
CSAPGRDRGSYGYTF | TRBV20-1 | 15 | TRBJ1-2
CASSKRSGVNYNEQFF | TRBV21-1 | 16 | TRBJ2-1
CASSPRQGRGELFF | TRBV6-1 | 14 | TRBJ2-2
CSVPLLGNEKLFF | TRBV29-1 | 13 | TRBJ1-4
CASSNGGGHQPQHF | TRBV7-6 | 14 | TRBJ1-5
CSAHRDLNTEAFF | TRBV20-1 | 13 | TRBJ1-1
CASRMTGANTGELFF | TRBV6-2/TRBV6-3 | 15 | TRBJ2-2
CASSLGQGQGPQHF | TRBV5-1 | 14 | TRBJ1-5
CASSSPAGTTNLNTIYF | TRBV7-9 | 17 | TRBJ1-3
CASSFQGNQPQHF | TRBV7-2 | 13 | TRBJ1-5
CAWGTSGGSETQYF | TRBV30 | 14 | TRBJ2-5
CSARDLPPYEQYF | TRBV20-1 | 13 | TRBJ2-7
CASRRTGMVYGYTF | TRBV28 | 14 | TRBJ1-2